This is a list of T cell receptor beta chains from one sample in a study of blood T cell repertoires in COVID-19. Sequenced by immunoSEQ multiplex PCR; TCRdb stores in-frame clones only, minus some. In the table there are about 240,000 clones, approximately 78% of which are singletons. Sequenced sample: peripheral blood. All receptors derive from a woman aged 60-75 years with active or convalescent COVID-19. CDR3s include the opening cysteine and the closing phenylalanine or tryptophan. The D gene is left open where the match is weak. Size values are once, few and many counts, or a class for expanded clones, and some rows have none.

V,D,size,J,CDR3,DNA
TRBV4-3,TRBD1,.,TRBJ1-2,CASSLSGQGFSHGYTF,TGCGCCAGCAGCCTTTCTGGACAGGGGTTCTCCCATGGCTACACCTTC
TRBV6-2/TRBV6-3,.,.,TRBJ1-1,CASSPLQKNTEAFF,TGTGCCAGCAGTCCCCTCCAGAAGAACACTGAAGCTTTCTTT
TRBV4-1,.,.,TRBJ1-5,CASSQHPTGFEPQHF,TGCGCCAGCAGCCAACATCCCACAGGTTTTGAGCCCCAGCATTTT
TRBV5-4,.,.,TRBJ1-6,CASSLGTGSDSPLHF,TGTGCCAGCAGCTTGGGAACAGGGTCGGATTCACCCCTCCACTTT
TRBV14,TRBD2,once,TRBJ2-7,CASSRGGIKLAAYEQYF,TGTGCCAGCAGCCGTGGAGGGATAAAACTAGCGGCCTACGAGCAGTACTTC
TRBV30,.,few,TRBJ2-1,CAWSAIGLSSYNEQFF,TGTGCCTGGAGTGCCATTGGACTCTCCTCCTACAATGAGCAGTTCTTC
TRBV6-6,.,.,TRBJ1-1,CASTRTGRGENTEAFF,TGTGCCAGCACCAGGACGGGGAGGGGCGAGAACACTGAAGCTTTCTTT
TRBV19,TRBD1,.,TRBJ1-2,CASSIDLLQGAGYTF,TGTGCCAGTAGTATAGATCTATTGCAGGGGGCTGGCTACACCTTC
TRBV11-2,TRBD1,.,TRBJ1-6,CASSGDRNLNSPLHF,TGTGCCAGCAGCGGGGACAGGAACCTTAATTCACCCCTCCACTTT
TRBV9,TRBD2,.,TRBJ2-3,CARSAGRGGVFKTDTQYF,TGTGCCCGCAGCGCCGGGCGGGGGGGGGTGTTTAAGACAGATACGCAGTATTTT
TRBV28,.,.,TRBJ1-1,CASSPPRARGEAFF,TGTGCCAGCAGTCCCCCCCGGGCAAGGGGTGAAGCTTTCTTT
TRBV10-1,TRBD1,.,TRBJ2-4,CASSESRGQDPAKNIQYF,TGCGCCAGCAGTGAGTCACGGGGACAGGACCCAGCCAAAAACATTCAGTACTTC
TRBV3-1/TRBV3-2,.,.,TRBJ1-3,CASSQGEEFPGNTIYF,TGTGCCAGCAGCCAAGGTGAAGAGTTCCCTGGAAACACCATATATTTT
TRBV27,.,.,TRBJ1-1,CASRTHLTDRNTEAFF,TGTGCCAGCAGGACCCATCTTACGGACAGGAACACTGAAGCTTTCTTT
TRBV6-1,TRBD1,many,TRBJ1-2,CASSDNYRGGNYGYTF,TGTGCCAGCAGTGACAACTACAGGGGTGGTAACTATGGCTACACCTTC
TRBV20-1,TRBD1,once,TRBJ2-7,CSASQGDEQYF,TGCAGTGCTTCCCAGGGGGACGAGCAGTACTTC
TRBV19,TRBD1,.,TRBJ1-2,CASSTGTAYGYTF,TGTGCCAGTAGTACCGGGACAGCCTATGGCTACACCTTC
TRBV3-1/TRBV3-2,.,.,TRBJ1-1,CASSQRGANTEAFF,TGTGCCAGCAGCCAACGGGGAGCTAACACTGAAGCTTTCTTT
TRBV28,.,.,TRBJ1-4,CASSLGGATNEKLFF,TGTGCCAGCAGTTTGGGGGGGGCAACTAATGAAAAACTGTTTTTT
TRBV6-5,.,.,TRBJ1-4,CASRGAREKLFF,TGTGCCAGCAGGGGGGCGCGGGAAAAACTGTTTTTT
TRBV18,TRBD1,.,TRBJ1-1,CASSQTGQGHNTEAFF,TGTGCCAGCTCACAAACCGGACAGGGCCACAACACTGAAGCTTTCTTT
TRBV2,.,.,TRBJ1-3,CASSGHERSVGNTIYF,TGTGCCAGCAGTGGTCACGAGAGATCGGTAGGAAACACCATATATTTT
TRBV19,.,.,TRBJ1-2,CASRHTSTRSYGYTF,TGTGCCAGTAGGCACACCTCGACTCGCTCCTATGGCTACACCTTC
TRBV9,.,.,TRBJ1-1,CASSPSFGEGEAFF,TGTGCCAGCAGCCCGAGTTTTGGGGAGGGTGAAGCTTTCTTT
TRBV30,.,.,TRBJ2-2,CAWSEKHRNTGELFF,TGTGCCTGGAGTGAGAAACACCGGAACACCGGGGAGCTGTTTTTT
TRBV6-5,.,.,TRBJ2-1,CASSQGYQSYNEQFF,TGTGCCAGCAGCCAGGGCTATCAGTCCTACAATGAGCAGTTCTTC
TRBV5-1,.,many,TRBJ1-5,CASSLGQNQPQHF,TGCGCCAGCAGCTTGGGACAGAATCAGCCCCAGCATTTT
TRBV18,TRBD1,few,TRBJ1-4,CASSPARDRGGEKLFF,TGTGCCAGCTCACCCGCGCGGGACAGGGGGGGCGAAAAACTGTTTTTT
TRBV30,.,.,TRBJ1-5,CAWSLNVNQPQHF,TGTGCCTGGAGTCTTAATGTCAATCAGCCCCAGCATTTT
TRBV19,.,.,TRBJ1-2,CASSIGGYYGYTF,TGTGCCAGTAGTATCGGCGGCTACTATGGCTACACCTTC
TRBV19,.,.,TRBJ2-1,CASSIDRGASYNEQFF,TGTGCCAGTAGTATAGATCGGGGGGCTTCCTACAATGAGCAGTTCTTC
TRBV7-3,.,.,TRBJ1-1,CASSLSDGGGEAFF,TGTGCCAGCAGCTTAAGCGATGGTGGAGGTGAAGCTTTCTTT
TRBV18,.,.,TRBJ1-6,CASSPEAGGSYNSPLHF,TGTGCCAGCTCACCAGAAGCGGGGGGCTCCTATAATTCACCCCTCCACTTT
TRBV6-1,TRBD2,.,TRBJ2-5,CASSEAGSQSGLAETQYF,TGTGCCAGCAGCGAAGCAGGATCCCAGTCAGGACTAGCAGAGACCCAGTACTTC
TRBV27,.,.,TRBJ1-6,CASSLRRPSYNSPLHF,TGTGCCAGCAGTTTAAGGAGGCCCTCCTATAATTCACCCCTCCACTTT
TRBV12-3/TRBV12-4,.,.,TRBJ2-5,CASSQGGAQTQYF,TGTGCCAGCAGCCAGGGGGGCGCGCAGACCCAGTACTTC
TRBV7-9,TRBD1,.,TRBJ2-7,CASSLGGQSYEQYF,TGTGCCAGCAGCTTAGGGGGACAGTCCTACGAGCAGTACTTC
TRBV24-1,TRBD2,.,TRBJ2-1,CATSDLTPGRIEVNEQFF,TGTGCCACCAGTGATCTCACCCCCGGGAGGATAGAGGTCAATGAGCAGTTCTTC
TRBV27,TRBD1,once,TRBJ2-3,CASSPQGILLYTQYF,TGTGCCAGCAGTCCACAGGGGATTTTACTCTATACGCAGTATTTT
TRBV2,.,.,TRBJ1-6,CASSVEGSSPLHF,TGTGCCAGCAGTGTGGAGGGGAGTTCACCCCTCCACTTT